This T cell receptor (beta chain) was identified in a study of cytomegalovirus exposure and HLA in healthy donors. On this clone itself: Its specificity is unknown.

Donors likely had unrecorded immune exposures despite being nominally healthy when sampled. The PCR ran on 60 Vbeta and 13 Jbeta primers. Original methodology: Later analysis identified tens of millions of unique TCR beta chains, 9 million to 12 million shared. Assay used: immunoSEQ multiplex PCR; TCRdb lists only in-frame clones, some missing. That table furnishes V, J and clone size, whereas the DNA furnished D and trimming. This sample yields around 160,000 clones, of which roughly 80% are seen a single time; more than 8% belongs to the top ten. This CDR3 comprises 12 residues. Germline V gene lookup returns CDR1 MRHNA and CDR2 SNTAGT. V gave up 3 bases and J gave up 9 bases; unmatched junction bases: 1. Study findings and constraints: A later analysis by the authors found several of the most significant clusters apparently linked to common viral pathogens. It was about 150 TCR beta chains that were listed as cytomegalovirus-associated.

The sequencing input was PBMCs. The chain joins TRBV6-4 to TRBJ1-2, with TRBD1 matching 10 bases. The clonotype originates from a male donor in good health and CMV-seropositive. CDR3 DNA sequence: TGTGCCAGCAGTGAGGGACAGGGGCGCTACACCTTC. It encodes CASSEGQGRYTF.